This T cell receptor (beta chain) was sequenced in a study of blood T cell repertoires in COVID-19. Study background: PBMCs, B-cell-depleted T cells, or T cells were the source of the cDNA or gDNA that made up the material.

In its sample, this clone was seen a few times. Method: immunoSEQ multiplex PCR; TCRdb's copy keeps in-frame clones and lacks some. The sample records 15,000 to 20,000 clones, 80% to 85% being singletons. The CDR3 is 19 residues long. This TCR was sampled from a man between 60 and 70 years old with acute or convalescent COVID-19. The rearrangement links TRBV1 to TRBJ1-2. TRBV1 is labeled a pseudogene. Specimen: peripheral blood. In DNA form, the CDR3 reads TGCACCAGCAGCCAAGAGGTAAGGAGGGTAGGGTCGGGTCGCTATGGCTACACCTTC. Encoded protein: CTSSQEVRRVGSGRYGYTF.